This T cell receptor (beta chain) is drawn from a study of T-cell reconstitution after alpha-beta-depleted transplantation in children. Unique molecular identifiers were used in preparing the TCRbeta library. TCRdb itself ran the PCR reads through MiXCR, one entry per CDR3 protein. The sample carries a few hundred thousand distinct CDR3 sequences, 10% recorded once. Per germline, CDR1 SGHTA and CDR2 FQGNSA. V gave up 1 base and J gave up 3 bases, with 13 bases separating them. The CDR3 is made up of 16 amino acids. This chain links TRBV7-2 with TRBJ2-1; D uncertain. The input for sequencing was PBMCs from the stem cell graft donor, taken from the stem cell graft. The receptor was derived from a human donor who donated a stem cell graft to a child with acute lymphoblastic leukemia. CDR3 residues: CASSLVARVLYNEQFF. The CDR3 coding sequence is TGTGCCAGCAGCTTAGTAGCAAGGGTACTCTACAATGAGCAGTTCTTC.